The clone carrying this TCR beta chain was recorded once. This same CDR3 is encoded by further DNA sequences in the sample. Sample treatment: around 19 received Ad26.COV2.S at low or high dose, single or two shots; about five received placebo; per-sample allocation not given. Sampling happened 63 days after the first vaccine or placebo injection. The entry originates in a study of Ad26.COV2.S vaccination and SARS-CoV-2 variants. V lost 0 bases, J lost 1 base, and 6 bases lay in between. The V gene's germline CDR1 is MNHEY and CDR2 SVGAGI. The length of the CDR3 is 14 residues. Measured with immunoSEQ multiplex PCR; TCRdb has only the in-frame clones, and not every one. The data hold some 320,000 clones, with roughly 84% observed a single time.

The sequencing used peripheral blood, collected in a trial of Ad26.COV2.S vaccine versus placebo. The source of this sequence is a person between 18 and 60 years old who received the Ad26.COV2.S COVID-19 vaccine or a placebo. This chain connects TRBV6-5 to TRBJ1-1; D ambiguous. CDR3 DNA sequence: TGTGCCAGCAGTTACTCCCGCTCGAACACTGAAGCTTTCTTT. Its translation is CASSYSRSNTEAFF.